A selection of T cell receptor beta chains follows, all from one sample in a study of blood T cell repertoires in COVID-19. Profiled with immunoSEQ multiplex PCR; TCRdb holds only in-frame clones, not every one. This sample has 150,000 to 200,000 clones; around nine tenths occur once, and the top ten carry less than 3%. The specimen sequenced was peripheral blood. These receptors all stem from a man aged 35 to 55 with active or convalescent COVID-19. Both conserved end residues are part of each CDR3. Fields, in order: J gene, V gene, clone size, D gene, CDR3 protein, CDR3 DNA. A D gene is named only where the DNA matches it firmly. Size is stated for part of the rows, as once, few or many counts, or as a class when the clone is expanded.

TRBJ2-5,TRBV27,NA,TRBD1,CASRTWGQAGETQYF,TGTGCCAGCAGGACCTGGGGACAGGCAGGAGAGACCCAGTACTTC
TRBJ1-6,TRBV5-5,NA,TRBD1,CPTHRQGARNSPLHF,TGCCCTACCCACAGACAGGGGGCGCGAAATTCACCCCTCCACTTT
TRBJ2-5,TRBV7-9,NA,TRBD1,CASSLRASWTGEETQYF,TGTGCCAGCAGCTTACGGGCCAGCTGGACAGGGGAAGAGACCCAGTACTTC
TRBJ2-2,TRBV10-3,NA,NA,CAISWTTNTGELFF,TGTGCCATCAGCTGGACAACGAACACCGGGGAGCTGTTTTTT
TRBJ1-3,TRBV18,NA,TRBD1,CASSPSGTASGNTIYF,TGTGCCAGCTCACCCTCAGGGACAGCCTCTGGAAACACCATATATTTT
TRBJ2-7,TRBV6-5,NA,TRBD1,CASSRDRDYEQYF,TGTGCCAGTTCCCGGGACAGGGACTACGAGCAGTACTTC
TRBJ2-1,TRBV7-3,once,TRBD2,CASSLKASGGAGYNEQFF,TGTGCCAGCAGCTTAAAAGCTAGCGGGGGGGCGGGATACAATGAGCAGTTCTTC
TRBJ2-7,TRBV7-9,NA,TRBD1,CASSYPYGQGYEQYF,TGTGCCAGCAGCTACCCCTACGGACAGGGCTACGAGCAGTACTTC
TRBJ1-2,TRBV19,NA,NA,CASSIPGPDYGYTF,TGTGCCAGTAGTATCCCGGGTCCGGACTATGGCTACACCTTC
TRBJ1-5,TRBV29-1,NA,TRBD1,CSGVTGFGQPQHF,TGCAGCGGGGTGACAGGGTTCGGACAGCCCCAGCATTTT
TRBJ2-7,TRBV10-2,NA,NA,CASYVGAGLTYEQYF,TGCGCCAGCTATGTTGGGGCAGGCCTCACCTACGAGCAGTACTTC
TRBJ1-4,TRBV5-1,NA,NA,CASSLWEGTNEKLFF,TGCGCCAGCAGCTTGTGGGAGGGAACTAATGAAAAACTGTTTTTT
TRBJ1-6,TRBV4-1,NA,NA,CASSQDRGTTYNSPLHF,TGCGCCAGCAGCCAAGATCGGGGGACCACCTATAATTCACCCCTCCACTTT
TRBJ2-7,TRBV2,NA,TRBD2,CASNRDYLYEQYF,TGTGCCAGCAACCGGGACTACCTTTACGAGCAGTACTTC
TRBJ2-7,TRBV5-6,NA,TRBD1,CASSLQGAWNEQYF,TGTGCCAGCAGCTTACAGGGGGCTTGGAACGAGCAGTACTTC
TRBJ2-7,TRBV5-1,NA,TRBD2,CASSLVGSGGLGGLYEQYF,TGCGCCAGCAGCTTGGTTGGTAGCGGGGGCCTCGGGGGTCTTTACGAGCAGTACTTC
TRBJ2-6,TRBV28,NA,NA,CASSSGSGANVLTF,TGTGCCAGCAGTTCAGGGTCTGGGGCCAACGTCCTGACTTTC
TRBJ1-2,TRBV7-2,NA,TRBD1,CASSFGQGANGYTF,TGTGCCAGCAGCTTCGGACAGGGGGCTAATGGCTACACCTTC
TRBJ1-3,TRBV21-1,NA,NA,CASSKGGQGRDTIYF,TGTGCCAGCAGCAAAGGTGGACAGGGAAGAGACACCATATATTTT
TRBJ2-7,TRBV27,NA,NA,CASRTGRNEQYF,TGTGCCAGCAGGACAGGGAGGAACGAGCAGTACTTC
TRBJ1-1,TRBV3-1/TRBV3-2,NA,NA,CASSPHGNMQNTEAFF,TGTGCCAGCAGCCCTCACGGGAACATGCAGAACACTGAAGCTTTCTTT
TRBJ1-5,TRBV7-2,once,NA,CASTLPGGRNQPQHF,TGTGCCAGCACCTTACCGGGGGGGAGGAATCAGCCCCAGCATTTT
TRBJ2-5,TRBV7-9,NA,TRBD1,CASSPGHGTGTQETQYF,TGTGCCAGCAGCCCGGGGCACGGGACAGGGACCCAAGAGACCCAGTACTTC
TRBJ2-2,TRBV19,NA,NA,CASSQGQSNTGELFF,TGTGCCAGTAGCCAGGGGCAGTCGAACACCGGGGAGCTGTTTTTT
TRBJ2-2,TRBV4-1,NA,TRBD1,CASSQKPPAQGAPGELFF,TGCGCCAGCAGCCAAAAACCCCCGGCACAGGGGGCTCCCGGGGAGCTGTTTTTT
TRBJ2-7,TRBV7-9,NA,NA,CASSWFGGAYEQYF,TGTGCCAGCAGCTGGTTCGGAGGGGCCTACGAGCAGTACTTC
TRBJ2-3,TRBV5-1,once,TRBD2,CASSLGGGASTDTQYF,TGCGCCAGCAGCTTAGGCGGGGGGGCTAGCACAGATACGCAGTATTTT
TRBJ1-3,TRBV15,NA,NA,CATSRDRGSGNTIYF,TGTGCCACCAGCAGAGATCGGGGTTCTGGAAACACCATATATTTT
TRBJ2-5,TRBV5-1,few,NA,CASSLVSAKETQYF,TGCGCCAGCAGCTTGGTGAGCGCTAAAGAGACCCAGTACTTC
TRBJ2-5,TRBV4-1,NA,TRBD2,CASSRLAGGYQETQYF,TGCGCCAGCAGCCGGTTAGCGGGGGGCTACCAAGAGACCCAGTACTTC
TRBJ2-7,TRBV28,NA,TRBD1,CASSAGQGALNYEQYF,TGTGCCAGCAGCGCTGGACAGGGGGCGCTGAACTACGAGCAGTACTTC
TRBJ2-5,TRBV2,once,TRBD1,CASSRDRQETQYF,TGTGCCAGCAGTCGGGACAGACAAGAGACCCAGTACTTC
TRBJ1-2,TRBV3-1/TRBV3-2,NA,TRBD1,CASSQESGGRGYTF,TGTGCCAGCAGCCAAGAGTCAGGGGGCCGGGGCTACACCTTC
TRBJ2-5,TRBV4-3,NA,NA,CASSQERGQGETQYF,TGCGCCAGCAGCCAAGAAAGGGGCCAGGGGGAGACCCAGTACTTC
TRBJ1-5,TRBV6-1,NA,NA,CASSENRVWQPQHF,TGTGCCAGCAGTGAGAACAGGGTTTGGCAGCCCCAGCATTTT
TRBJ2-2,TRBV4-3,NA,NA,CASSQGADTGELFF,TGCGCCAGCAGCCAGGGGGCAGACACCGGGGAGCTGTTTTTT
TRBJ1-1,TRBV3-1/TRBV3-2,NA,NA,CASSQLFEAFF,TGTGCCAGCAGCCAACTTTTCGAAGCTTTCTTT
TRBJ2-3,TRBV28,NA,NA,CASRLGTDTQYF,TGTGCCAGCCGACTGGGCACAGATACGCAGTATTTT
TRBJ2-7,TRBV11-2,few,NA,CASSLKQGWVYEQYF,TGTGCCAGCAGCTTAAAACAGGGTTGGGTCTACGAGCAGTACTTC
TRBJ2-7,TRBV5-5,NA,TRBD2,CASSPGTSGGIEQYF,TGTGCCAGCAGCCCCGGGACTAGCGGGGGGATCGAGCAGTACTTC